This is a list of T cell receptor beta chains from one sample in a study of control samples from healthy donors and cancer patients. The protocol was immunoSEQ multiplex PCR, while the TCRdb copy is restricted to in-frame clones and leaves out a portion. Altogether approximately 170,000 clones are present, over 85% being singletons, with the ten largest covering 4.1%. Material: blood. The receptors stem from a woman aged 60-75 years in good health. Both conserved end residues are part of each CDR3. The D gene is left open where the match is weak. Rows give clone size only sometimes, using once, few, many, or a class for an expanded clone.

TRBJ2-1	TRBV5-6	-	once	TGTGCCAGCAGCTTGGGGGATGACAATGAGCAGTTCTTC	CASSLGDDNEQFF
TRBJ2-7	TRBV3-1/TRBV3-2	TRBD1	-	TGTGCCAGCAGCCAAGGCAGGGGGTTCGGCGAGCAGTACTTC	CASSQGRGFGEQYF
TRBJ1-3	TRBV4-1	TRBD1	-	TGCGCCAGCAGCACAGGGGGCTCTGGAAACACCATATATTTT	CASSTGGSGNTIYF
TRBJ1-5	TRBV7-2	-	-	TGTGCCAGCAGCTTAGTATCCGGGACGGCTTATAGCAATCAGCCCCAGCATTTT	CASSLVSGTAYSNQPQHF
TRBJ1-5	TRBV30	TRBD1	-	TGTGCCTGGAGCGGGACAGGGTTTGGGAATCAGCCCCAGCATTTT	CAWSGTGFGNQPQHF
TRBJ2-1	TRBV6-2/TRBV6-3	-	-	TGTGCCAGCAGTTCAGGGTACAATGAGCAGTTCTTC	CASSSGYNEQFF
TRBJ1-1	TRBV30	-	-	TGTGCCTGGAGTGTCTGGCTGACGAACACTGAAGCTTTCTTT	CAWSVWLTNTEAFF
TRBJ1-2	TRBV7-8	TRBD1	-	TGTGCCAGCAAACCGGGACAGGGGCCTCCTGGCTACACCTTC	CASKPGQGPPGYTF
TRBJ2-7	TRBV14	-	-	TGTGCCAGCAGCCAAGTGGGGTTAGAGGGCACCTACGAGCAGTACTTC	CASSQVGLEGTYEQYF
TRBJ1-1	TRBV7-9	-	-	TGTGCCAGCAGCCAAACCTTGATGAACACTGAAGCTTTCTTT	CASSQTLMNTEAFF
TRBJ2-6	TRBV5-5	TRBD1	-	TGTGCCAGCAGCTTGGTCGGGACAGGGGGCACCTCTGGGGCCAACGTCCTGACTTTC	CASSLVGTGGTSGANVLTF
TRBJ2-3	TRBV10-3	TRBD2	-	TGTGCCATCAGTGCTAGCGGGGGGTACACAGATACGCAGTATTTT	CAISASGGYTDTQYF
TRBJ2-2	TRBV9	TRBD2	-	TGTGCCAGCAGCATAAGCGGGGCCACCGGGGAGCTGTTTTTT	CASSISGATGELFF
TRBJ1-1	TRBV5-3	-	-	TGTGCCAGAAGCTTGGCTCGGTGGAACACTGAAGCTTTCTTT	CARSLARWNTEAFF
TRBJ1-2	TRBV10-3	TRBD1	-	TGTGCCATCAGTGAGTATCGACAGGGCCGGTCTACGGGCTACACCTTC	CAISEYRQGRSTGYTF
TRBJ1-1	TRBV6-4	TRBD1	-	TGTGCCAGCAGACTACAGACCGGAGAGGGGGCGGACACTGAAGCTTTCTTT	CASRLQTGEGADTEAFF
TRBJ1-6	TRBV6-5	TRBD1	once	TGTGCCAGCAGTTACCTCTCCAGGGGGGGGTCACCCCTCCACTTT	CASSYLSRGGSPLHF